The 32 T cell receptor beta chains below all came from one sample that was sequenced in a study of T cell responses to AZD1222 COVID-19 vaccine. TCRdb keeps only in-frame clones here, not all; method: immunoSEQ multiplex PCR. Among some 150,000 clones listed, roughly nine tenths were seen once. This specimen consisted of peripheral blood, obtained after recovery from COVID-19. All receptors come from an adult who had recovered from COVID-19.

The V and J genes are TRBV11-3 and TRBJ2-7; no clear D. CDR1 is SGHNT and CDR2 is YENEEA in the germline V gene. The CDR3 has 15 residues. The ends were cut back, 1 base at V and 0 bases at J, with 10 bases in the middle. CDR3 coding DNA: TGTGCCAGCAGCTTAGGGCACTCGAGCTCCTACGAGCAGTACTTC. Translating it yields CASSLGHSSSYEQYF.

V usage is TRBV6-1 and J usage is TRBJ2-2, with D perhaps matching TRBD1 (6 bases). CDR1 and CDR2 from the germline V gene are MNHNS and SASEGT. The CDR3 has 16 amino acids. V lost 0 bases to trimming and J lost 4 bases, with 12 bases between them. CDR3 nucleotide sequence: TGTGCCAGCAGTGAAGCATCCAGGGGCAGCACCGGGGAGCTGTTTTTT. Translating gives CASSEASRGSTGELFF.

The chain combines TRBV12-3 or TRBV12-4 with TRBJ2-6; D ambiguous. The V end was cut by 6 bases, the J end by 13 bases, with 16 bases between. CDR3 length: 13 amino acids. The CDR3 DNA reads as TGTGCCAGCAGGCTAGGAATAATAGAGGTCCTGACTTTC. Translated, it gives CASRLGIIEVLTF.

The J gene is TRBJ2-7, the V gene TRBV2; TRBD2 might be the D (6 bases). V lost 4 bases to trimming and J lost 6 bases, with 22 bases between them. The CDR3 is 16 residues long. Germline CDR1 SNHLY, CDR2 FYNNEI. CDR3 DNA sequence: TGTGCCAGCAGTGTTGATAGCGGCAGGGCGGGGCGCGAGCAGTACTTC. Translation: CASSVDSGRAGREQYF.

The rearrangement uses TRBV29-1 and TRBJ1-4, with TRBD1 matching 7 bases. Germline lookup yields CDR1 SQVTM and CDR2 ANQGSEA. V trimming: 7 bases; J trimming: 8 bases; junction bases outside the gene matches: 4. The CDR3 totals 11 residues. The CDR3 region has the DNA TGCAGCGCCAGGGACAGCGAAAAACTGTTTTTT. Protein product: CSARDSEKLFF.

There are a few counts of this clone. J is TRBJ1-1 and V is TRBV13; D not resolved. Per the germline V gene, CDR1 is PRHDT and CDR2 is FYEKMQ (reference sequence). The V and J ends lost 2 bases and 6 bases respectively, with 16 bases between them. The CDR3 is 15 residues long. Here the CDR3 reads CASSLQLSSPAEAFF. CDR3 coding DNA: TGTGCCAGCAGCTTACAGCTAAGTTCCCCGGCTGAAGCTTTCTTT.

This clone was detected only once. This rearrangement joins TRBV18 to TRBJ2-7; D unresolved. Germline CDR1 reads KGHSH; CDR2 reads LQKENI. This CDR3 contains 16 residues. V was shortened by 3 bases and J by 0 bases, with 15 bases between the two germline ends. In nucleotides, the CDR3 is TGTGCCAGCTCACCCCCCTCTCGGCGGAACTCCTACGAGCAGTACTTC. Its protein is CASSPPSRRNSYEQYF.

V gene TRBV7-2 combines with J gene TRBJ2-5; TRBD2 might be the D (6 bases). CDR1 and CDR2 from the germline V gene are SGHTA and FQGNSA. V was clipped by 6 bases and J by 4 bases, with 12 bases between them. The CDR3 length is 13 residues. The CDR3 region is CASSSEGGETQYF. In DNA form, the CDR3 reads TGTGCCAGCAGTTCAGAGGGAGGAGAGACCCAGTACTTC.

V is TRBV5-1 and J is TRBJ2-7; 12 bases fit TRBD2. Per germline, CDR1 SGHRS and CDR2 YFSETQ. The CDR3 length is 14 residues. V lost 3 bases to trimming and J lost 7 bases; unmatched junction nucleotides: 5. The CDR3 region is CASSSGLAGREQYF. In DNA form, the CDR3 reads TGCGCCAGCAGCTCTGGACTAGCGGGGAGAGAGCAGTACTTC.

CDR3 region: CASSVKLAVHYYEQYF. CDR3 coding DNA: TGTGCCAGCAGCGTCAAGTTGGCCGTGCACTACTACGAGCAGTACTTC. The rearrangement uses TRBV5-5 and TRBJ2-7; D gene unclear. V was cut by 4 bases and J by 3 bases, with 20 bases left in between. The CDR3 sequence is 16 residues long. Germline assignment: CDR1 SGHKS and CDR2 YYEKEE (reference sequence).

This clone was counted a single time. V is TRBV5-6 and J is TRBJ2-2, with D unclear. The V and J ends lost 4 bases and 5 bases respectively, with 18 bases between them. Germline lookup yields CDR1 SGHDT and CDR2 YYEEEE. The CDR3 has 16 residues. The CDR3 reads CASSPKASGSTGELFF. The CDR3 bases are TGTGCCAGCAGCCCAAAGGCTTCGGGTAGTACCGGGGAGCTGTTTTTT.

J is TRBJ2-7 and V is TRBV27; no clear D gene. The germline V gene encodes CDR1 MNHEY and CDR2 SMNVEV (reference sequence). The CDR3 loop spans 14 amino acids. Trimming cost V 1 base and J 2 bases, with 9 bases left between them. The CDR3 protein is CASSLFYRTYEQYF. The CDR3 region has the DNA TGTGCCAGCAGTTTATTTTACAGAACCTACGAGCAGTACTTC.

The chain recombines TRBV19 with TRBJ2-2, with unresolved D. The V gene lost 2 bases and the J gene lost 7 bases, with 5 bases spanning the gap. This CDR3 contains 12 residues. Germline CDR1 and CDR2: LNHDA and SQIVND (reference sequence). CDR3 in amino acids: CASSIRGGELFF. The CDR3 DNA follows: TGTGCCAGTAGTATAAGAGGCGGGGAGCTGTTTTTT. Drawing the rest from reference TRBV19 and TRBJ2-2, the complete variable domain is DGGITQSPKYLFRKEGQNVTLSCEQNLNHDAMYWYRQDPGQGLRLIYYSQIVNDFQKGDIAEGYSVSREKKESFPLTVTSAQKNPTAFYLCASSIRGGELFFGEGSRLTVL.

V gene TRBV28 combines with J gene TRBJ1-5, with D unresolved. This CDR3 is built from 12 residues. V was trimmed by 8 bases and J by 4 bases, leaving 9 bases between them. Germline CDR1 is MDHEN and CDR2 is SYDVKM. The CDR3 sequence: CASSIMNQPQHF. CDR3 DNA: TGTGCCAGCTCGATCATGAATCAGCCCCAGCATTTT.

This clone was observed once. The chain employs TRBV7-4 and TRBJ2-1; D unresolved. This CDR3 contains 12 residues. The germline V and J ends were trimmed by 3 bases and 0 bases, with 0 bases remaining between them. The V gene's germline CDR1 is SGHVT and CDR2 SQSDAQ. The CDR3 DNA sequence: TGTGCCAGCAGCTTCTCCTACAATGAGCAGTTCTTC. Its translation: CASSFSYNEQFF.

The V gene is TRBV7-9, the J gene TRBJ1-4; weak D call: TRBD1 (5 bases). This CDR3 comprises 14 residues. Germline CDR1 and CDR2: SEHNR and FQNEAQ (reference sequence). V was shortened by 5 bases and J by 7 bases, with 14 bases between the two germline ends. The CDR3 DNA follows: TGTGCCAGCAGCCATACCCGGGGCGGTGAAAAACTGTTTTTT. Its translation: CASSHTRGGEKLFF.

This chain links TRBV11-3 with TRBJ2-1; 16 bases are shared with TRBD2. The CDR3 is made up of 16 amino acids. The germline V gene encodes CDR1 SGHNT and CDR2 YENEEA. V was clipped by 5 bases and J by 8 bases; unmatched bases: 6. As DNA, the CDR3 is TGTGCCAGCAGCCCAGGGACTAGCGGGAGGGGGGATGAGCAGTTCTTC. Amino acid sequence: CASSPGTSGRGDEQFF.

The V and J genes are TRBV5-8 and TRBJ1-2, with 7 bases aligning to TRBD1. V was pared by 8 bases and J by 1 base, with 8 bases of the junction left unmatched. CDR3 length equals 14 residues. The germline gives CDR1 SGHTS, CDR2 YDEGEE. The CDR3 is CASQQRQGNYGYTF. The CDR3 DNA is TGTGCCAGTCAGCAAAGACAGGGTAACTATGGCTACACCTTC.

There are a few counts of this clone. The CDR3 DNA sequence: TGCGCCAGCAGCGTAGCTATTCTGGGACTAGCGGGAGCAGATACGCAGTATTTT. Protein sequence: CASSVAILGLAGADTQYF. This chain uses TRBV5-1 with TRBJ2-3, with 14 bases lining up with TRBD2. Losses at the gene ends were 4 bases for V and 4 bases for J; bases not matched to a gene: 11. The CDR3 contains 18 residues. Germline values: CDR1 SGHRS, CDR2 YFSETQ.

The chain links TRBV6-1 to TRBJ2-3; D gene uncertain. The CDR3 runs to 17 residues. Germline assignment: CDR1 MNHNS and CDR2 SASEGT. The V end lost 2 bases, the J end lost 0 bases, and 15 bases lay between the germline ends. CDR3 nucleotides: TGTGCCAGCAGTGAAAGGGTATCCCCACTTAGCACAGATACGCAGTATTTT. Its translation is CASSERVSPLSTDTQYF.

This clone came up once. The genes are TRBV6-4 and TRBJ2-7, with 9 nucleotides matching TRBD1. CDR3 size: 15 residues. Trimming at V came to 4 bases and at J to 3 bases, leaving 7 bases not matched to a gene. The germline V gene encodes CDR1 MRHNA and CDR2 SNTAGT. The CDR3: CASSAQGQGNYEQYF. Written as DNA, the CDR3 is TGTGCCAGCAGTGCCCAGGGACAGGGTAACTACGAGCAGTACTTC.

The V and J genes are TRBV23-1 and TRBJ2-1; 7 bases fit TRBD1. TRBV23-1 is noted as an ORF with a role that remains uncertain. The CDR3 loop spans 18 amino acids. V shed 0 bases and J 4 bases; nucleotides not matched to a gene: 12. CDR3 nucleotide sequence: TGCGCCAGCAGTCAATCGGAACTGTCAGGGGGTAAATACAATGAGCAGTTCTTC. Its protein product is CASSQSELSGGKYNEQFF.

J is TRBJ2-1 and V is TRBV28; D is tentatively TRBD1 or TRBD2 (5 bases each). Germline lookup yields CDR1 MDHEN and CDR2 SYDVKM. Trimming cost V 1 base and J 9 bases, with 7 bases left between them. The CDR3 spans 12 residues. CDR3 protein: CASSLYGGEQFF. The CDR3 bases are TGTGCCAGCAGTTTATATGGGGGTGAGCAGTTCTTC.

The DNA for the CDR3 is TGTGCCAGCAGCTTGAGGCAGGGCGGATACGAGCAGTACTTC. It encodes CASSLRQGGYEQYF. The chain recombines TRBV5-5 with TRBJ2-7; a possible D gene is TRBD1 (5 bases). Trimming removed 1 base at V and 4 bases at J, with 12 bases between. The CDR3 runs to 14 residues. The V gene's germline CDR1 is SGHKS and CDR2 YYEKEE (reference sequence). The entire variable domain, with the rest obtained from reference TRBV5-5 and TRBJ2-7, is as follows: DAGVTQSPTHLIKTRGQQVTLRCSPISGHKSVSWYQQVLGQGPQFIFQYYEKEERGRGNFPDRFSARQFPNYSSELNVNALLLGDSALYLCASSLRQGGYEQYFGPGTRLTVT.

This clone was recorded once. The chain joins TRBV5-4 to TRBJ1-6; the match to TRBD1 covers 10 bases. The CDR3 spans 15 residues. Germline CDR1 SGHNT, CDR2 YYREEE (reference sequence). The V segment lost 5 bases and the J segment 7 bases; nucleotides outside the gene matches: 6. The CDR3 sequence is CASRQGQGSNSPLHF. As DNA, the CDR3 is TGTGCCAGCAGACAGGGACAGGGGTCCAATTCACCCCTCCACTTT.

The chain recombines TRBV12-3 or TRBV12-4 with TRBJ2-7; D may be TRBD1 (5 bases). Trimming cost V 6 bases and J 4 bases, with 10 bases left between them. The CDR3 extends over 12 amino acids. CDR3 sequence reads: CASRGRQYEQYF. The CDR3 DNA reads TGTGCCAGCAGGGGAAGACAGTACGAGCAGTACTTC.

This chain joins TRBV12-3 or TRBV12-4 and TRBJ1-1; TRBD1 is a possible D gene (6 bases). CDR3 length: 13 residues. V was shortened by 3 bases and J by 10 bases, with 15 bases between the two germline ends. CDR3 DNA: TGTGCCAGCAGTTTGCAACAGGGATTGGCAGCTTTCTTT. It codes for CASSLQQGLAAFF.

As DNA, the CDR3 is TGTGCCAGCAGCCCGACAGGGGCATCGAACACCGGGGAGCTGTTTTTT. This codes for CASSPTGASNTGELFF. The rearrangement links TRBV11-2 to TRBJ2-2; TRBD1 matches 8 bases. CDR1 is SGHAT, CDR2 FQNNGV, per germline. The CDR3 consists of 16 residues. The ends lost 5 bases at V and 0 bases at J; junction bases unmatched: 5.

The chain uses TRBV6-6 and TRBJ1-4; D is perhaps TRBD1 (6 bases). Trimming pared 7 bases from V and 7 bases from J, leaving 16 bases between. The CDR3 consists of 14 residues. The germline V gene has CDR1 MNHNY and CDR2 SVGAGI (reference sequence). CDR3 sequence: CASNLQGIGEKLFF. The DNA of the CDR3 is TGTGCCAGCAACCTACAGGGAATTGGTGAAAAACTGTTTTTT.

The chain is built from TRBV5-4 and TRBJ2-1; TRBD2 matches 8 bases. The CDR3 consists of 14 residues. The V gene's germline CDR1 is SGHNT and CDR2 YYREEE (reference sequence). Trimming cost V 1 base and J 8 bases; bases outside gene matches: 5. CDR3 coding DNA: TGTGCCAGCAGCTTGCCTAGCGGGTCCTATGAGCAGTTCTTC. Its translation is CASSLPSGSYEQFF.

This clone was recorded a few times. The CDR3 DNA follows: TGTGCCAGCAGCCAAGATCTGCAGCCCGGGTGGCCCCAGCATTTT. Protein sequence: CASSQDLQPGWPQHF. This chain joins TRBV4-2 and TRBJ1-5, with D unresolved. Trimming took 0 bases from V and 9 from J, leaving 15 bases between them. The CDR3 has 15 amino acids. CDR1 is LGHNA, CDR2 YNFKEQ, per germline.

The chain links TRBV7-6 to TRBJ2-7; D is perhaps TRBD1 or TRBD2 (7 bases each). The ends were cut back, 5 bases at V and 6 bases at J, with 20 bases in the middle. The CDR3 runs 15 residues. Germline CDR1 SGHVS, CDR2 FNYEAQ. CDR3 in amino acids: CASSPFGQGGSEQYF. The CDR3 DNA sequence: TGTGCCAGCAGCCCCTTTGGGCAGGGGGGGTCCGAGCAGTACTTC.